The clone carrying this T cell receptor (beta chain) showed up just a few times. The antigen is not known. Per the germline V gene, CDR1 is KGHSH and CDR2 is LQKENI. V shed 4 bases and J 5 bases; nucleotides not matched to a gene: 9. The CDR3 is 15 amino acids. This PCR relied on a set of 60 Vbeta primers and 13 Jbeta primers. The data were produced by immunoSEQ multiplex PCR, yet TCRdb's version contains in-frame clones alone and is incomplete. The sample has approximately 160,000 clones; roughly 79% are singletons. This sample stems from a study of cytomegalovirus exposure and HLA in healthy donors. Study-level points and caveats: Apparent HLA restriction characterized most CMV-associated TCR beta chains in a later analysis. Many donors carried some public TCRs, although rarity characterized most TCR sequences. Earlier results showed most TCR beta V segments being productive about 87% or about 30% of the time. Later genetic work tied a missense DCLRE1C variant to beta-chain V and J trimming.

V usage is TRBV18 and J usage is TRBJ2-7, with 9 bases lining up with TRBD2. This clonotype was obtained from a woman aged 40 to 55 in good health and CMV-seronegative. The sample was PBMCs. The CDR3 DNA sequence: TGTGCCAGCTCACAGCGACTAGCGGAGGGAAACGAGCAGTACTTC. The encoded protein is CASSQRLAEGNEQYF.